This TCR beta chain was found in a study of response to subunit inactivated influenza vaccine. Whole-study results and caveats: Authors suggested that a seasonal influenza vaccination recruits few new T cells each time.

In its sample, this clonotype was seen many times. The antigen is unknown. The V and J ends lost 3 bases and 4 bases, in that order; junction bases with no gene match: 3. The CDR3 length is 14 residues. TCRdb ran MiXCR on the RT-PCR reads and lists one entry per CDR3 protein. This sample has roughly 790,000 distinct CDR3 sequences, with around 21% found just once. This receptor was obtained from a man aged 50 to 59 who received an inactivated influenza vaccine. The chain is built from TRBV12-3 or TRBV12-4 and TRBJ1-5; 7 nucleotides match TRBD1. Sequencing was performed on PBMCs from blood, taken 5 days after vaccination. CDR3 region: CASSFSQGNQPQHF. In nucleotides, the CDR3 is TGTGCCAGCAGTTTTTCACAGGGGAATCAGCCCCAGCATTTT.